This T cell receptor beta chain was retrieved from a study of OX40 agonist ivuxolimab in advanced cancers. Study observations and caveats: Circulating CD4+ and CD8+ T cells showed clonal expansion by week 6 at 0.1 to 3.0 mg/kg.

The CDR3 covers 15 residues. J gave up 5 bases and V 2 bases, and 5 bases lay outside the gene matches. CDR1 MNHEY and CDR2 SVGAGI come from the germline V gene. Comment on this clone: Its matching antigen is unknown.

TCRdb's table, derived via immunoSEQ multiplex PCR, lists solely in-frame clones and lacks some. The sample contains about 50,000 clones, roughly 90% of which appear only once. The receptor was isolated from an adult with an advanced solid tumor such as melanoma, head and neck, liver or kidney cancer. This chain joins TRBV6-5 and TRBJ1-1; TRBD1 matches 10 bases. The sample was CD4+ or CD8+ T cells sorted from blood, taken in a trial of the OX40 agonist ivuxolimab. Here the CDR3 DNA reads TGTGCCAGCAGTTACAGACAGGGGGCCAGTACTGAAGCTTTCTTT. The encoded protein is CASSYRQGASTEAFF.